This T cell receptor (beta chain) appears in the sequencing data of a study of T cell clonotyping in hematopoietic cell transplantation. Sequenced by immunoSEQ multiplex PCR; TCRdb stores in-frame clones only, minus some. The sample yields some 29,000 clones, 92% seen once. Trimming took off 0 bases at V and 2 bases at J, with 19 bases between the two ends. Germline CDR1 reads SEHNR; CDR2 reads FQNEAQ (reference sequence). CDR3 length: 18 amino acids. The TCR sequence derives from a female patient aged 50-59 years who had an allogeneic stem cell transplant from a related donor, so the T cells may come from the graft donor. Some clones in this sample may be carry-over from other donors' samples. The sequenced sample was PBMCs, obtained 100 days after allogeneic stem cell transplant. The chain recombines TRBV7-9 with TRBJ1-2; D possibly corresponds to TRBD1 (5 bases). This CDR3 reads CASSLAGLGQGVNYGYTF. CDR3 DNA: TGTGCCAGCAGCTTAGCTGGGTTGGGGCAGGGCGTCAACTATGGCTACACCTTC.